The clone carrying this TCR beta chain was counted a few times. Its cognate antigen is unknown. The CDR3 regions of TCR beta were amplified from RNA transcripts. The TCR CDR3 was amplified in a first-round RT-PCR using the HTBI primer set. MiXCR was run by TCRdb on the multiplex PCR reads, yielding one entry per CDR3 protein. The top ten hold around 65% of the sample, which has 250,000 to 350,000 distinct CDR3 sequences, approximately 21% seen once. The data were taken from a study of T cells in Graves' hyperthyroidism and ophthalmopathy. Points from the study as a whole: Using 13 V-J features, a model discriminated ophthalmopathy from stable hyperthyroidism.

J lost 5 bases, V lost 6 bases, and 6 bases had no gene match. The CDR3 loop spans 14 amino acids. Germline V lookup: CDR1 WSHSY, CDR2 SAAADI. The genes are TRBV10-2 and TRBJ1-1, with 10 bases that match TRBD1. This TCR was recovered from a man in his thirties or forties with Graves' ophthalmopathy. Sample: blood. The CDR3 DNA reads TGCGCCAGCAGAAGGACAGGGGGAGGGACTGAAGCTTTCTTT. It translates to CASRRTGGGTEAFF.